Presented here are 27 T cell receptor beta chains from one specimen sequenced in a study of regulatory T cells in long-lasting Graves disease. Arm-PCR of CDR3 regions and iRepertoire HTBI primers were used to build TCR beta libraries. Each CDR3 protein gets one entry after TCRdb re-called the multiplex PCR reads with MiXCR. The sample lists some 320,000 distinct CDR3 sequences, 18% occurring once. As to time point: newly diagnosed GD, antithyroid drugs for less than 3 months. Extracted RNA from PBMCs served as the source of the TCR library. The starting material was peripheral blood mononuclear cells (PBMCs), obtained at new diagnosis, from a patient treated with antithyroid drugs. The receptors derive from a female donor with Graves disease.

This clonotype has ten or more counts. V usage is TRBV20-1 and J usage is TRBJ2-5, with D hard to call. The V gene's germline CDR1 is DFQATT and CDR2 SNEGSKA (reference sequence). This CDR3 contains 13 residues. V lost 2 bases, J lost 5 bases, and 12 bases lay in between. CDR3 DNA sequence: TGCAGTGCTAGATCTGGGATGTTGGAGACCCAGTACTTC. Translating it yields CSARSGMLETQYF.

This clonotype was found many times. The chain carries TRBV12-3 or TRBV12-4 and TRBJ2-3, with a weak D call TRBD2 (5 bases). This CDR3 is built from 16 residues. V was clipped by 4 bases and J by 7 bases, with 21 bases between them. CDR3 DNA: TGTGCCAGCAGTTCTTTACGACACACCACCGGGAATACGCAGTATTTT. Protein sequence: CASSSLRHTTGNTQYF.

This clonotype was counted only a few times. The genes are TRBV4-1 and TRBJ2-4, with D maybe TRBD2 (5 bases). Trimming took off 2 bases at V and 7 bases at J, with 9 bases between the two ends. The CDR3 consists of 13 residues. CDR1 and CDR2 from the germline V gene are MGHRA and YSYEKL. The CDR3: CASSQPGKNIQYF. The CDR3 DNA is TGCGCCAGCAGCCAACCCGGGAAGAACATTCAGTACTTC.

This sequence joins TRBV10-3 and TRBJ2-3; D might be TRBD1 or TRBD2, each matching 6 bases. CDR3 length: 17 amino acids. Trimming took off 2 bases at V and 0 bases at J, with 15 bases between the two ends. Germline CDR1 ENHRY, CDR2 SYGVKD. The CDR3 protein is CAISEGRGQGSTDTQYF. The CDR3 DNA reads as TGTGCCATCAGTGAGGGCCGGGGGCAAGGGAGCACAGATACGCAGTATTTT.

This clonotype was recorded a few times. The V gene is TRBV19, the J gene TRBJ2-7, with D tentatively TRBD1 or TRBD2 (5 bases each). Per germline, CDR1 LNHDA and CDR2 SQIVND (reference sequence). CDR3 length: 14 amino acids. V shed 5 bases and J shed 6 bases, with 17 bases lying between them. As DNA, the CDR3 is TGTGCCAGTAGTGGGCAGGGACCCGGACGCGAGCAGTACTTC. It translates to CASSGQGPGREQYF.

This clonotype was recorded many times. This sequence joins TRBV20-1 and TRBJ1-1; D is unresolved. This CDR3 region has 13 residues. Deletions cut 6 bases from V and 1 base from J, with 12 bases between. CDR1 DFQATT and CDR2 SNEGSKA come from the germline V gene (reference sequence). The CDR3 protein is CSANRVGNTEAFF. CDR3 DNA sequence: TGCAGTGCGAATCGCGTCGGGAACACTGAAGCTTTCTTT.

In this sample, this clonotype turned up many times. V usage is TRBV27 and J usage is TRBJ2-7, with a possible D match to TRBD1 (6 bases). Germline lookup yields CDR1 MNHEY and CDR2 SMNVEV (reference sequence). This CDR3 spans 13 amino acids. The V end was cut by 3 bases, the J end by 3 bases, with 9 bases between. The CDR3: CASSLGAIYEQYF. The CDR3 nucleotides are TGTGCCAGCAGTTTGGGGGCGATCTACGAGCAGTACTTC.

The chain recombines TRBV4-1 with TRBJ2-5; D might be TRBD2 (6 bases). In germline, CDR1 is MGHRA, CDR2 YSYEKL. This CDR3 region has 14 residues. V was pared by 1 base and J by 5 bases, with 11 bases between. The CDR3 protein is CASSQVGSGETQYF. DNA of the CDR3: TGCGCCAGCAGCCAAGTCGGGAGCGGGGAGACCCAGTACTTC.

In its sample, this clonotype was seen many times. The V gene is TRBV7-9, the J gene TRBJ1-5; D is ambiguous. V was clipped by 4 bases and J by 0 bases, with 16 bases between them. The germline V gene encodes CDR1 SEHNR and CDR2 FQNEAQ (reference sequence). The CDR3 is 17 amino acids. This CDR3 reads CASSSYPRSDSNQPQHF. CDR3 bases: TGTGCCAGCAGCTCCTATCCAAGGTCGGATAGCAATCAGCCCCAGCATTTT.

This chain joins TRBV27 and TRBJ2-7; 7 bases map to TRBD2. Trimming at V came to 3 bases and at J to 3 bases, leaving 11 bases not matched to a gene. There are 16 residues in the CDR3. Germline V gene sequence: CDR1 MNHEY, CDR2 SMNVEV (reference sequence). CDR3 in DNA: TGTGCCAGCAGTTTTTTCGGGGCTAGCGGAGTCTACGAGCAGTACTTC. Translation: CASSFFGASGVYEQYF.

The J gene is TRBJ2-2, the V gene TRBV7-9; D ambiguous. Trimming took 4 bases from V and 1 from J, leaving 10 bases between them. This CDR3 comprises 15 residues. CDR1 is SEHNR and CDR2 is FQNEAQ in the germline V gene (reference sequence). CDR3 nucleotide sequence: TGTGCCAGCAGCTCAGCGTGGCGGAACACCGGGGAGCTGTTTTTT. It is translated as CASSSAWRNTGELFF.

This clonotype was counted many times. This chain uses TRBV12-5 with TRBJ2-2, with D perhaps TRBD1 or TRBD2 (5 bases each). V dropped 1 base and J dropped 6 bases, with 18 bases sitting between them. Germline values: CDR1 LGHNT, CDR2 FRNRAP. This CDR3 comprises 17 residues. The CDR3 is CASGLGGALPSAGELFF. The CDR3 bases are TGTGCTAGTGGTTTGGGAGGGGCCCTACCCTCCGCCGGGGAGCTGTTTTTT.

This clonotype was found many times. V gene TRBV7-9 combines with J gene TRBJ2-1; weak D call: TRBD2 (9 bases). CDR3 length: 15 residues. Germline V gene sequence: CDR1 SEHNR, CDR2 FQNEAQ (reference sequence). Between the trimmed V and J ends, which lost 1 base and 8 bases, there was a span of 15 bases. CDR3 coding DNA: TGTGCCAGCAGCTTAGTCCTAGCGGGACAGGATGAGCAGTTCTTC. Translating gives CASSLVLAGQDEQFF.

In regard to this clonotype: A far larger clone is just one base off, so this is likely a read error. V and J are TRBV6-1 and TRBJ2-1; TRBD2 might be the D (5 bases). Germline V lookup: CDR1 MNHNS, CDR2 SASEGT. This CDR3 is 15 amino acids long. Trimming removed 0 bases at V and 10 bases at J, with 16 bases between. In DNA form, the CDR3 reads TGTGCCAGCAGTGAAGCCCCTTCAACGGGGTACGAGCAGTTCTTC. Translated, it gives CASSEAPSTGYEQFF.

This clonotype was found many times. Being one base from a much bigger clone, this may be a read error. The V gene is TRBV25-1, the J gene TRBJ2-5; maybe TRBD1 (5 bases). Germline CDR1 MGHDK, CDR2 SYGVNS. V shed 5 bases and J shed 5 bases, with 12 bases lying between them. The CDR3 is 13 amino acids. As DNA, the CDR3 is TGTGCCAGCAGTCGACAGTTTGGGGAGACCCAGTACTTC. Residues: CASSRQFGETQYF.

This clonotype was seen many times. This chain uses TRBV12-5 with TRBJ2-5; D is undetermined. Germline V gene data show CDR1 as LGHNT and CDR2 as FRNRAP. The CDR3 extends over 14 amino acids. Trimming pared 2 bases from V and 6 bases from J, leaving 13 bases between. Here the CDR3 reads CASGLQSAQKTQYF. The DNA for the CDR3 is TGTGCTAGTGGTTTGCAGAGCGCTCAAAAGACCCAGTACTTC.

Worth noting for this clonotype: A much larger clonotype is one base distant, so this may be a read error. V and J are TRBV20-1 and TRBJ2-5; 7 bases agree with TRBD2. The germline V gene encodes CDR1 DFQATT and CDR2 SNEGSKA (reference sequence). The CDR3 consists of 17 residues. J lost 5 bases, V lost 6 bases, and 21 bases had no gene match. The CDR3 loop is CSAQLLARTSAHETQYF. In DNA, the CDR3 is TGCAGTGCACAACTGCTTGCCCGAACTAGCGCCCATGAGACCCAGTACTTC.

This clonotype was observed a few times. The V call is TRBV9, the J call TRBJ2-7; 8 nucleotides line up with TRBD2. The CDR3 length is 13 residues. Losses at the gene ends were 4 bases for V and 6 bases for J; bases not matched to a gene: 6. CDR1 and CDR2 (germline): SGDLS, YYNGEE. The CDR3 nucleotides read TGTGCCAGCAGCTCCAGCGGGAGCGGCGAGCAGTACTTC. It is translated as CASSSSGSGEQYF.

The chain employs TRBV12-5 and TRBJ2-7; D possibly matches TRBD1 or TRBD2 (5 bases each). CDR1 is LGHNT and CDR2 is FRNRAP in the germline V gene. The CDR3 is 13 residues long. V lost 4 bases and J 7 bases, leaving 14 bases between the germline ends. The CDR3: CASGYGTGGEQYF. CDR3 DNA: TGTGCTAGTGGTTACGGGACCGGTGGGGAGCAGTACTTC.

At least ten counts were recorded for this clonotype. This rearrangement joins TRBV11-2 to TRBJ2-1; no firm D call. The CDR3 loop spans 12 amino acids. The germline gives CDR1 SGHAT, CDR2 FQNNGV. The V and J ends lost 4 bases and 6 bases respectively, with 7 bases between them. The CDR3 region is CASSWAFNEQFF. CDR3 coding DNA: TGTGCCAGCAGCTGGGCCTTCAATGAGCAGTTCTTC.

V and J are TRBV12-3 or TRBV12-4 and TRBJ2-1; 9 nucleotides align to TRBD1. This CDR3 is built from 15 residues. V was pared by 3 bases and J by 8 bases, with 8 bases of the junction left unmatched. The CDR3 spells CASSFGTGRRDEQFF. The DNA for the CDR3 is TGTGCCAGCAGTTTCGGGACAGGGAGACGGGATGAGCAGTTCTTC.

This clonotype was seen a single time. The conserved phenylalanine or tryptophan is not found at the CDR3 terminus, so this likely reflects a read error. It is unclear where the CDR3 begins or ends on the DNA, so no DNA is shown, and the CDR3 is as TCRdb lists it. The chain links TRBV28 to TRBJ1-2. Germline V CDR1 and CDR2: MDHEN, SYDVKM. The CDR3 has 15 amino acids, counting both end residues. The CDR3 protein is CASSLLTFPSYGCTV.

The chain has TRBV2 and TRBJ1-5, with a possible D match to TRBD1 (6 bases). The CDR3 consists of 14 residues. Germline CDR1 SNHLY, CDR2 FYNNEI. Trimming took 6 bases from V and 7 from J, leaving 16 bases between them. The CDR3 DNA reads TGTGCCAGCAGCAATTCAGGGGCGGCGCAGCCCCAGCATTTT. Residues: CASSNSGAAQPQHF.

Concerning this clonotype: This may arise from a read error, as a much more abundant clone is one base away. V gene TRBV12-3 or TRBV12-4 combines with J gene TRBJ2-1; D is perhaps TRBD2 (5 bases). The germline V and J ends were trimmed by 5 bases and 13 bases, with 21 bases remaining between them. This CDR3 is built from 14 residues. The CDR3 DNA follows: TGTGCCAGCAGTCCCGACTCCAGCGGCGAGACCCAGTTCTTC. It is translated as CASSPDSSGETQFF.

This clonotype was picked up a small number of times. This is likely an artifact of a read error, given a far larger clone one base away. The chain links TRBV12-3 or TRBV12-4 to TRBJ2-7, with 7 positions matching TRBD1. This CDR3 has 14 residues. V was clipped by 6 bases and J by 7 bases; unmatched bases: 12. CDR3 sequence: CASRLTGPGNEQYF. CDR3 nucleotide sequence: TGTGCCAGCAGGCTGACAGGGCCCGGGAATGAGCAGTACTTC.

Remarks on this clonotype: The CDR3 does not end in the conserved phenylalanine or tryptophan, so this is likely a read error. The chain joins TRBV18 to TRBJ1-1; the D gene is possibly TRBD1 (6 bases). CDR1 and CDR2 (germline): KGHSH, LQKENI. This CDR3 is 15 amino acids long. Trimming took 6 bases from V and 0 from J, leaving 14 bases between them. The CDR3 sequence: CASSQGQRVNTEAFC. The CDR3 DNA reads TGTGCCAGCTCCCAGGGGCAGCGCGTGAACACTGAAGCTTTCTGT.

V usage is TRBV30 and J usage is TRBJ1-6; no clear D. The CDR3 sequence is 16 residues long. CDR1 is GTSNPN, CDR2 SVGIG, per germline (reference sequence). With 4 bases removed from V and 0 bases from J, the gap between germline ends came to 13 bases. The CDR3 nucleotides read TGTGCCTGGATGGACGACGCAAGCTCCTATAATTCACCCCTCCACTTT. Its protein product is CAWMDDASSYNSPLHF.